The clone carrying this T cell receptor beta chain was recorded at least ten times. Its antigen is currently unknown. This specimen comes from a study of early T cells in non-severe SARS-CoV-2 infection. Overall study results and limits: Matches to VDJdb favored anti-spike CD8 responses and missed private and CD4 specificities.

CDR1 and CDR2 (germline): MDHEN, SYDVKM. V lost 8 bases and J 6 bases, leaving 11 bases between the germline ends. The CDR3 covers 11 residues. Unique molecular identifiers were added to individual cDNA molecules. TCRdb re-analysed the 5' RACE reads in MiXCR, keeping a single row per CDR3 protein. Found here are under 70,000 distinct CDR3 sequences, 9.5% to 15% of them singletons; the top ten hold approximately 9.8%. This TCR was sampled from an adult who was a healthcare worker with PCR-confirmed SARS-CoV-2 infection or an uninfected control (not recorded which). The chain combines TRBV28 with TRBJ2-7; TRBD1 or TRBD2 may be the D gene (5 bases each). Sample: whole blood. The CDR3 DNA is TGTGCCAGCGGGGGTCCGGGCGAGCAGTACTTC. Translating gives CASGGPGEQYF.